Listed below are T cell receptor beta chains from one sample, sequenced in a study of CD8 T cells in ankylosing spondylitis. TCRdb re-analysed the 5' RACE reads in MiXCR, keeping a single row per CDR3 protein. Here the sample spans about 36,000 distinct CDR3 sequences, 9.5% to 11% being singletons. The sample consisted of synovial fluid, either unsorted or a sorted T cell fraction (not recorded which). Receptors originate from a male donor with ankylosing spondylitis. Each CDR3 is given with its conserved first and last residue. Fields, in order: CDR3 length, D gene, clone size, V gene, J gene, CDR3 protein, CDR3 DNA. The D gene is left open where the match is weak. Clone size is stated in some rows and not others, as once, few, many or a class when expanded.

cdr3_length: 15
d_call: TRBD2
clone_size: -
v_call: TRBV6-2/TRBV6-3
j_call: TRBJ2-1
cdr3_aa: CASSYLPAGNNEQFF
cdr3_nt: TGTGCCAGCAGTTATCTGCCAGCGGGGAACAATGAGCAGTTCTTC

cdr3_length: 13
d_call: -
clone_size: medium-sized
v_call: TRBV7-9
j_call: TRBJ1-5
cdr3_aa: CASSLDSNQPQHF
cdr3_nt: TGTGCCAGCAGCTTGGATAGCAATCAGCCCCAGCATTTT

cdr3_length: 15
d_call: -
clone_size: -
v_call: TRBV2
j_call: TRBJ1-1
cdr3_aa: CASRIFRVRRTEAFF
cdr3_nt: TGTGCCAGCAGGATTTTCCGGGTCAGGAGAACTGAAGCTTTCTTT

cdr3_length: 15
d_call: TRBD2
clone_size: many
v_call: TRBV20-1
j_call: TRBJ2-2
cdr3_aa: CSAKSGSWGTGELFF
cdr3_nt: TGCAGTGCGAAAAGCGGGAGCTGGGGCACCGGGGAGCTGTTTTTT

cdr3_length: 15
d_call: -
clone_size: few
v_call: TRBV4-3
j_call: TRBJ2-1
cdr3_aa: CASSQDRDGNNEQFF
cdr3_nt: TGCGCCAGCAGCCAAGACCGGGACGGGAACAATGAGCAGTTCTTC

cdr3_length: 16
d_call: TRBD1
clone_size: few
v_call: TRBV27
j_call: TRBJ2-7
cdr3_aa: CASSVDTGTALYEQYF
cdr3_nt: TGTGCCAGCAGCGTCGACACCGGGACAGCCCTCTACGAGCAGTACTTC

cdr3_length: 12
d_call: -
clone_size: -
v_call: TRBV28
j_call: TRBJ2-3
cdr3_aa: CASSLLWDTQYF
cdr3_nt: TGTGCCAGCAGTTTATTGTGGGATACGCAGTATTTT

cdr3_length: 13
d_call: -
clone_size: -
v_call: TRBV20-1
j_call: TRBJ1-5
cdr3_aa: CSAREGLCQPQHF
cdr3_nt: TGCAGTGCTAGAGAGGGTTTATGTCAGCCCCAGCATTTT

cdr3_length: 17
d_call: TRBD1
clone_size: few
v_call: TRBV27
j_call: TRBJ2-1
cdr3_aa: CASSPGTGPSSYNEQFF
cdr3_nt: TGTGCCAGCAGTCCCGGGACAGGTCCGAGCTCCTACAATGAGCAGTTCTTC

cdr3_length: 13
d_call: -
clone_size: -
v_call: TRBV24-1
j_call: TRBJ1-1
cdr3_aa: CATSDSTLAEAFF
cdr3_nt: TGTGCCACCAGTGATTCGACCTTGGCTGAAGCTTTCTTT

cdr3_length: 18
d_call: TRBD2
clone_size: few
v_call: TRBV2
j_call: TRBJ2-2
cdr3_aa: CASSDPASGRVGTGELFF
cdr3_nt: TGTGCCAGCAGTGATCCGGCTAGCGGGAGGGTCGGCACCGGGGAGCTGTTTTTT

cdr3_length: 13
d_call: -
clone_size: many
v_call: TRBV7-6
j_call: TRBJ2-5
cdr3_aa: CASSPKYQETQYF
cdr3_nt: TGTGCCAGCAGCCCTAAGTACCAAGAGACCCAGTACTTC

cdr3_length: 15
d_call: -
clone_size: many
v_call: TRBV12-3/TRBV12-4
j_call: TRBJ1-2
cdr3_aa: CASSPVGGTNYGYTF
cdr3_nt: TGTGCCAGCAGTCCGGTCGGAGGTACTAACTATGGCTACACCTTC

cdr3_length: 14
d_call: -
clone_size: -
v_call: TRBV7-2
j_call: TRBJ1-5
cdr3_aa: CASSSSVSNQPQHF
cdr3_nt: TGTGCCAGCAGCTCATCCGTTAGCAATCAGCCCCAGCATTTT

cdr3_length: 12
d_call: -
clone_size: many
v_call: TRBV20-1
j_call: TRBJ1-2
cdr3_aa: CSAEGRGYGYTF
cdr3_nt: TGCAGTGCTGAGGGGCGCGGCTATGGCTACACCTTC

cdr3_length: 16
d_call: -
clone_size: many
v_call: TRBV9
j_call: TRBJ2-3
cdr3_aa: CASSVEGLLSTDTQYF
cdr3_nt: TGTGCCAGCAGCGTAGAAGGACTACTTAGCACAGATACGCAGTATTTT

cdr3_length: 13
d_call: -
clone_size: -
v_call: TRBV14
j_call: TRBJ1-1
cdr3_aa: CASRAWRDTEAFF
cdr3_nt: TGTGCCAGCAGAGCGTGGAGGGACACTGAAGCTTTCTTT

cdr3_length: 17
d_call: -
clone_size: -
v_call: TRBV6-2/TRBV6-3
j_call: TRBJ1-1
cdr3_aa: CASSGGGNEDMNTEAFF
cdr3_nt: TGTGCCAGCAGTGGAGGGGGAAACGAGGACATGAACACTGAAGCTTTCTTT

cdr3_length: 14
d_call: -
clone_size: -
v_call: TRBV24-1
j_call: TRBJ2-3
cdr3_aa: CATSDPLIMDTQYF
cdr3_nt: TGTGCCACCAGTGACCCTCTCATTATGGATACGCAGTATTTT

cdr3_length: 13
d_call: TRBD1
clone_size: many
v_call: TRBV20-1
j_call: TRBJ1-1
cdr3_aa: CSAPGTGGTEAFF
cdr3_nt: TGCAGTGCTCCCGGGACAGGGGGCACTGAAGCTTTCTTT

cdr3_length: 13
d_call: -
clone_size: many
v_call: TRBV14
j_call: TRBJ1-2
cdr3_aa: CASSGTSFYGYTF
cdr3_nt: TGTGCCAGCAGTGGGACTTCTTTCTATGGCTACACCTTC

cdr3_length: 13
d_call: -
clone_size: many
v_call: TRBV20-1
j_call: TRBJ2-2
cdr3_aa: CSARREWVGELFF
cdr3_nt: TGCAGTGCTAGACGGGAGTGGGTCGGGGAGCTGTTTTTT

cdr3_length: 14
d_call: -
clone_size: many
v_call: TRBV29-1
j_call: TRBJ2-7
cdr3_aa: CSVEEDGSSYEQYF
cdr3_nt: TGCAGCGTTGAAGAGGACGGAAGCTCCTACGAGCAGTACTTC

cdr3_length: 13
d_call: TRBD1
clone_size: many
v_call: TRBV27
j_call: TRBJ2-7
cdr3_aa: CASSWDRGYEQYF
cdr3_nt: TGTGCCAGCAGTTGGGACAGGGGTTACGAGCAGTACTTC

cdr3_length: 18
d_call: TRBD2
clone_size: few
v_call: TRBV9
j_call: TRBJ2-7
cdr3_aa: CASSALDGTSGSLDEQYF
cdr3_nt: TGTGCCAGCAGCGCGTTAGACGGGACTAGCGGGAGTCTAGACGAGCAGTACTTC

cdr3_length: 14
d_call: TRBD2
clone_size: many
v_call: TRBV20-1
j_call: TRBJ2-1
cdr3_aa: CSARTSGSYNEQFF
cdr3_nt: TGCAGTGCTCGGACTAGCGGGAGCTACAATGAGCAGTTCTTC

cdr3_length: 14
d_call: -
clone_size: -
v_call: TRBV5-1
j_call: TRBJ2-4
cdr3_aa: CASSLAENKNIQYF
cdr3_nt: TGCGCCAGCAGCTTAGCGGAAAACAAAAACATTCAGTACTTC

cdr3_length: 15
d_call: -
clone_size: -
v_call: TRBV7-2
j_call: TRBJ1-1
cdr3_aa: CASSLYLGTVDEAFF
cdr3_nt: TGTGCCAGCAGCCTTTATCTGGGAACAGTCGATGAAGCTTTCTTT

cdr3_length: 15
d_call: -
clone_size: -
v_call: TRBV5-5
j_call: TRBJ2-7
cdr3_aa: CASSFLLDSPYEQYF
cdr3_nt: TGTGCCAGCAGCTTCCTGTTGGACAGCCCCTACGAGCAGTACTTC

cdr3_length: 13
d_call: -
clone_size: large
v_call: TRBV20-1
j_call: TRBJ2-2
cdr3_aa: CSGKAEVAGELFF
cdr3_nt: TGCAGTGGGAAGGCGGAGGTAGCCGGGGAGCTGTTTTTT

cdr3_length: 14
d_call: -
clone_size: few
v_call: TRBV25-1
j_call: TRBJ2-2
cdr3_aa: CASSEGLAGGELFF
cdr3_nt: TGTGCCAGCAGTGAAGGTTTAGCAGGCGGGGAGCTGTTTTTT

cdr3_length: 17
d_call: -
clone_size: -
v_call: TRBV5-1
j_call: TRBJ2-6
cdr3_aa: CASIPDLRGSGANVLTF
cdr3_nt: TGCGCCAGCATACCCGACCTGAGGGGGTCTGGGGCCAACGTCCTGACTTTC

cdr3_length: 15
d_call: TRBD2
clone_size: many
v_call: TRBV7-3
j_call: TRBJ2-3
cdr3_aa: CASSLGTSTTDTQYF
cdr3_nt: TGTGCCAGCAGCTTGGGGACTAGCACCACAGATACGCAGTATTTT

cdr3_length: 14
d_call: TRBD2
clone_size: many
v_call: TRBV20-1
j_call: TRBJ2-7
cdr3_aa: CSAPGTSGYYEQYF
cdr3_nt: TGCAGTGCTCCTGGGACTAGCGGGTACTACGAGCAGTACTTC

cdr3_length: 13
d_call: -
clone_size: -
v_call: TRBV5-1
j_call: TRBJ2-7
cdr3_aa: CASSEDFLYEQYF
cdr3_nt: TGCGCCAGCAGCGAGGACTTCCTCTACGAGCAGTACTTC

cdr3_length: 13
d_call: -
clone_size: few
v_call: TRBV7-2
j_call: TRBJ2-1
cdr3_aa: CASSFGRYNEQFF
cdr3_nt: TGTGCCAGCAGCTTCGGTCGTTACAATGAGCAGTTCTTC

cdr3_length: 17
d_call: TRBD2
clone_size: many
v_call: TRBV13
j_call: TRBJ2-7
cdr3_aa: CASSLSPGSGKNYEQYF
cdr3_nt: TGTGCCAGCAGCTTAAGCCCGGGGAGCGGGAAAAACTACGAGCAGTACTTC

cdr3_length: 16
d_call: TRBD2
clone_size: many
v_call: TRBV20-1
j_call: TRBJ2-3
cdr3_aa: CSAKRTSGSRADTQYF
cdr3_nt: TGCAGTGCTAAGAGGACTAGCGGGAGTCGGGCAGATACGCAGTATTTT

cdr3_length: 15
d_call: TRBD1
clone_size: few
v_call: TRBV20-1
j_call: TRBJ2-4
cdr3_aa: CSAARTGDTKNIQYF
cdr3_nt: TGCAGTGCTGCTAGGACAGGGGATACCAAAAACATTCAGTACTTC

cdr3_length: 15
d_call: TRBD2
clone_size: -
v_call: TRBV5-4
j_call: TRBJ2-1
cdr3_aa: CASIPGLAGDNEQFF
cdr3_nt: TGTGCCAGCATCCCGGGGCTAGCGGGTGACAATGAGCAGTTCTTC

cdr3_length: 13
d_call: -
clone_size: few
v_call: TRBV29-1
j_call: TRBJ2-7
cdr3_aa: CSVQTGYPYEQYF
cdr3_nt: TGCAGCGTCCAAACAGGCTACCCCTACGAGCAGTACTTC

cdr3_length: 15
d_call: TRBD1
clone_size: -
v_call: TRBV5-8
j_call: TRBJ1-6
cdr3_aa: CASSLGQGGNSPLHF
cdr3_nt: TGTGCCAGCAGCCTCGGACAGGGAGGGAATTCACCCCTCCACTTT

cdr3_length: 18
d_call: -
clone_size: -
v_call: TRBV9
j_call: TRBJ2-2
cdr3_aa: CASSVGRDQPLAGGELFF
cdr3_nt: TGTGCCAGCAGCGTAGGGCGGGATCAACCCCTCGCTGGCGGGGAGCTGTTTTTT

cdr3_length: 15
d_call: TRBD2
clone_size: many
v_call: TRBV5-6
j_call: TRBJ2-1
cdr3_aa: CASSSSSGRINEQFF
cdr3_nt: TGTGCCAGCAGCTCCTCTAGCGGGAGGATAAATGAGCAGTTCTTC

cdr3_length: 14
d_call: -
clone_size: -
v_call: TRBV11-3
j_call: TRBJ2-3
cdr3_aa: CASSRRQARDTQYF
cdr3_nt: TGTGCCAGCAGCAGGAGACAGGCCCGGGATACGCAGTATTTT

cdr3_length: 12
d_call: -
clone_size: -
v_call: TRBV29-1
j_call: TRBJ2-1
cdr3_aa: CSVFFTRDEQFF
cdr3_nt: TGCAGCGTTTTCTTCACGCGGGATGAGCAGTTCTTC

cdr3_length: 14
d_call: TRBD1
clone_size: few
v_call: TRBV5-6
j_call: TRBJ2-7
cdr3_aa: CASSPGQGPYEQYF
cdr3_nt: TGTGCCAGCAGCCCAGGACAGGGTCCCTACGAGCAGTACTTC

cdr3_length: 13
d_call: -
clone_size: -
v_call: TRBV19
j_call: TRBJ2-3
cdr3_aa: CTSSPRSADTQYF
cdr3_nt: TGTACCAGTAGTCCCCGCTCGGCAGATACGCAGTATTTT

cdr3_length: 14
d_call: TRBD1
clone_size: many
v_call: TRBV6-4
j_call: TRBJ1-1
cdr3_aa: CASTESQGSTEAFF
cdr3_nt: TGTGCCAGCACCGAATCACAGGGGAGCACTGAAGCTTTCTTT

cdr3_length: 15
d_call: TRBD2
clone_size: many
v_call: TRBV5-1
j_call: TRBJ2-1
cdr3_aa: CASKLAGGPLNEQFF
cdr3_nt: TGCGCCAGCAAATTAGCGGGAGGGCCGTTGAATGAGCAGTTCTTC

cdr3_length: 18
d_call: TRBD2
clone_size: -
v_call: TRBV11-2
j_call: TRBJ2-7
cdr3_aa: CASSLPVGGTSGHYEQYF
cdr3_nt: TGTGCCAGCAGCTTGCCCGTGGGTGGGACTAGCGGCCATTACGAGCAGTACTTC

cdr3_length: 15
d_call: TRBD2
clone_size: -
v_call: TRBV12-3/TRBV12-4
j_call: TRBJ2-1
cdr3_aa: CASSPWTSGRVEQFF
cdr3_nt: TGTGCCAGCAGTCCTTGGACTAGCGGGAGAGTAGAGCAGTTCTTC

cdr3_length: 13
d_call: TRBD1
clone_size: many
v_call: TRBV20-1
j_call: TRBJ1-5
cdr3_aa: CSARQGQDQPQHF
cdr3_nt: TGCAGTGCTCGACAGGGGCAGGATCAGCCCCAGCATTTT

cdr3_length: 13
d_call: -
clone_size: few
v_call: TRBV7-8
j_call: TRBJ2-3
cdr3_aa: CASSLDYSDTQYF
cdr3_nt: TGTGCCAGCAGCTTAGATTACTCAGATACGCAGTATTTT

cdr3_length: 16
d_call: TRBD1
clone_size: many
v_call: TRBV19
j_call: TRBJ1-5
cdr3_aa: CASSKFDRGKYQPQHF
cdr3_nt: TGTGCCAGTAGTAAATTCGACAGGGGGAAGTATCAGCCCCAGCATTTT